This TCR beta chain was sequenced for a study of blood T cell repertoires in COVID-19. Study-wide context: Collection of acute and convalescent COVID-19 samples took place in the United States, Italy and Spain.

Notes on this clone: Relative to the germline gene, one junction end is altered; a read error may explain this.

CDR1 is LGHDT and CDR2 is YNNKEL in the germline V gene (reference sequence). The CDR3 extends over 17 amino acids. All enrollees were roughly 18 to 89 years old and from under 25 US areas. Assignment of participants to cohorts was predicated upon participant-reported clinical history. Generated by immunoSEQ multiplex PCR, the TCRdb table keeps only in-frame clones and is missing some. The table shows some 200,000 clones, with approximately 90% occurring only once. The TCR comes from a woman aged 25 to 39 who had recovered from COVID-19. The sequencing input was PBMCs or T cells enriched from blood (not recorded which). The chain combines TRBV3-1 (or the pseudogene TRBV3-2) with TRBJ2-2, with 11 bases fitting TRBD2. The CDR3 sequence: CASSQRTSGFEHRGAVF. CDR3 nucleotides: TGTGCCAGCAGCCAACGGACTAGCGGGTTCGAACACCGGGGAGCTGTTTTT.